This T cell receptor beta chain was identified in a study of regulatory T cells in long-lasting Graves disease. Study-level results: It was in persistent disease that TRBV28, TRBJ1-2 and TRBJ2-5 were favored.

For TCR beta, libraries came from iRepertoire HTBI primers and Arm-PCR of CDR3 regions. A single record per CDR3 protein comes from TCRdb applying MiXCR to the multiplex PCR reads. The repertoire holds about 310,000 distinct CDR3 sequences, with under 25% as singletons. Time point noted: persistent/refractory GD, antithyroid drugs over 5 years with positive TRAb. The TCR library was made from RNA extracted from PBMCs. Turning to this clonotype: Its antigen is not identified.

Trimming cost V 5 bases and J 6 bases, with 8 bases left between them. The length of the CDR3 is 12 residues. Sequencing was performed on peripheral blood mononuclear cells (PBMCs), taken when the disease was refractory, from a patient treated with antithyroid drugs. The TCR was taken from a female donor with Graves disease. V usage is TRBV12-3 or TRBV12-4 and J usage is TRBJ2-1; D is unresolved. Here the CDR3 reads CASSAGSNEQFF. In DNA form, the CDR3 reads TGTGCCAGCAGTGCCGGGTCCAATGAGCAGTTCTTC.